The 21 T cell receptor beta chains in this list originate from one sample, sequenced in a study of T-cell reconstitution after alpha-beta-depleted transplantation in children. Molecular barcoding with unique molecular identifiers was used for the TCRbeta library. TCRdb reprocessed the PCR reads with MiXCR, giving one entry per CDR3 protein. This sample carries around 490,000 distinct CDR3 sequences, about 10% of them seen once, and the ten largest clones take approximately 15%. This sample comprised PBMCs, mostly from graft donor cells, obtained 180 days after TCRalphabeta/CD19-depleted stem cell transplant. These receptors were obtained from a female patient aged 2-10 years who had a stem cell transplant for aplastic anemia, so the T cells may come from the graft donor.

This clonotype occurred many times. The chain couples TRBV5-1 to TRBJ1-4; D is uncertain. This CDR3 is 15 amino acids long. Trimming removed 0 bases from V and 7 bases from J, with 13 bases in between. Germline V lookup: CDR1 SGHRS, CDR2 YFSETQ. The CDR3 DNA reads TGCGCCAGCAGCTTGGGCAGGTGGGGAATTGAAAAACTGTTTTTT. It is translated as CASSLGRWGIEKLFF. The whole variable domain, remainder taken from reference TRBV5-1 and TRBJ1-4, is KAGVTQTPRYLIKTRGQQVTLSCSPISGHRSVSWYQQTPGQGLQFLFEYFSETQRNKGNFPGRFSGRQFSNSRSEMNVSTLELGDSALYLCASSLGRWGIEKLFFGSGTQLSVL.

The gene calls are TRBV20-1 and TRBJ1-6; unclear D gene. Per germline, CDR1 DFQATT and CDR2 SNEGSKA (reference sequence). Trimming removed 0 bases from V and 0 bases from J, with 6 bases in between. The CDR3 contains 15 residues. The DNA for the CDR3 is TGCAGTGCTAGAGACAGGCTCTCCTATAATTCACCCCTCCACTTT. Encoded protein: CSARDRLSYNSPLHF.

This clonotype was detected a few times. The chain couples TRBV29-1 to TRBJ1-1; D not certain. This CDR3 has 14 residues. Germline CDR1 and CDR2: SQVTM and ANQGSEA. V was pared by 2 bases and J by 0 bases, with 10 bases between. The CDR3: CSVEQKLMNTEAFF. As DNA, the CDR3 is TGCAGCGTTGAACAGAAACTTATGAACACTGAAGCTTTCTTT.

This clonotype came up many times. The chain couples TRBV11-2 to TRBJ2-2; 13 bases agree with TRBD2. This CDR3 has 18 residues. Per germline, CDR1 SGHAT and CDR2 FQNNGV. Trimming removed 4 bases from V and 0 bases from J; junction bases left unmatched: 5. The CDR3 loop reads CASSSPGLAGTNTGELFF. CDR3 nucleotide sequence: TGTGCCAGCAGCTCCCCGGGACTAGCGGGAACGAACACCGGGGAGCTGTTTTTT.

In regard to this clonotype: At one end the junction does not follow the germline gene, possibly because of a read error. The gene calls are TRBV18 and TRBJ1-1; D remains unclear. The germline CDR1 and CDR2 sequences are KGHSH and LQKENI. The CDR3 covers 13 residues. This chain's CDR3 is CASSPEGNTEPFF. The CDR3 bases are TGTGCCAGCTCACCAGAAGGCAACACTGAACCTTTCTTT.

This clonotype appeared a few times. This chain connects TRBV7-6 to TRBJ2-1; the match to TRBD2 covers 7 bases. From germline, CDR1 is SGHVS and CDR2 FNYEAQ. The CDR3 spans 17 residues. V gave up 1 base and J gave up 7 bases; unmatched junction bases: 13. CDR3 sequence (DNA): TGTGCCAGCAGCTTAGGTTTGGTGGGAGGGCCGTGGAATGAGCAGTTCTTC. Protein product: CASSLGLVGGPWNEQFF. The complete variable domain, with remaining parts taken from reference TRBV7-6 and TRBJ2-1, reads GAGVSQSPRYKVTKRGQDVALRCDPISGHVSLYWYRQALGQGPEFLTYFNYEAQQDKSGLPNDRFSAERPEGSISTLTIQRTEQRDSAMYRCASSLGLVGGPWNEQFFGPGTRLTVL.

The chain combines TRBV4-3 with TRBJ2-5, with D possibly called TRBD1 or TRBD2 (5 bases each). The V gene lost 0 bases and the J gene lost 1 base, with 9 bases spanning the gap. The CDR3 sequence is 15 residues long. CDR1 LGHNA and CDR2 YSLEER come from the germline V gene. In DNA, the CDR3 is TGCGCCAGCAGCCAAGAGGGGGACGGCCAAGAGACCCAGTACTTC. Residues: CASSQEGDGQETQYF.

This clonotype appeared a few times. The gene calls are TRBV10-3 and TRBJ2-7; D may be TRBD1 or TRBD2 (6 bases each). This CDR3 region has 18 residues. In germline, CDR1 is ENHRY, CDR2 SYGVKD. The V end was cut by 9 bases, the J end by 5 bases, with 32 bases between. The CDR3 here is CAISPAGVWVLAVDEQYF. For the CDR3, the DNA is TGTGCCATTTCGCCGGCAGGGGTGTGGGTACTAGCTGTCGACGAGCAGTACTTC.

This clonotype occurred a few times. The J gene is TRBJ2-4, the V gene TRBV28, with 10 bases matching TRBD1. The germline CDR1 and CDR2 sequences are MDHEN and SYDVKM. Trimming at V came to 5 bases and at J to 0 bases, leaving 1 base not matched to a gene. CDR3 length: 15 residues. This CDR3 reads CASSRQGAAKNIQYF. The CDR3 DNA sequence: TGTGCCAGCAGTCGACAGGGGGCAGCCAAAAACATTCAGTACTTC.

This rearrangement joins TRBV7-2 to TRBJ1-3; TRBD1 might be the D (6 bases). V lost 5 bases to trimming and J lost 8 bases, with 19 bases between them. The CDR3 length is 15 residues. Germline CDR1 SGHTA, CDR2 FQGNSA. The CDR3: CASSRKPWEGDTIYF. The CDR3 region has the DNA TGTGCCAGCAGCCGAAAACCCTGGGAGGGGGACACCATATATTTT.

This clonotype was detected a few times. The chain has TRBV4-3 and TRBJ2-7; TRBD2 is a possible D gene (6 bases). The CDR3 sequence is 13 residues long. V lost 1 base and J 7 bases, leaving 11 bases between the germline ends. Germline CDR1 reads LGHNA; CDR2 reads YSLEER. Here the CDR3 DNA reads TGCGCCAGCAGCCAAGGACGGGAGAGGGAGCAGTACTTC. It translates to CASSQGREREQYF.

This clonotype was counted between two and nine times. The rearrangement uses TRBV6-2 or TRBV6-3 and TRBJ1-5, with D maybe TRBD1 (6 bases). The V gene lost 8 bases and the J gene lost 9 bases, with 17 bases spanning the gap. Germline V lookup: CDR1 MNHEY, CDR2 SVGEGT. The CDR3 has 13 amino acids. The CDR3 sequence is CASEPLTGRPQHF. CDR3 bases: TGTGCCAGCGAACCCCTAACAGGGCGGCCCCAGCATTTT.

The genes are TRBV28 and TRBJ1-3; possibly TRBD1 for D (6 bases). Trimming took off 6 bases at V and 1 base at J, with 16 bases between the two ends. Germline V gene data show CDR1 as MDHEN and CDR2 as SYDVKM. The CDR3 is 16 amino acids. DNA of the CDR3: TGTGCCAGCAGCATTACAGGGTTGGGTTCTGGAAACACCATATATTTT. Translation: CASSITGLGSGNTIYF.

This clonotype turned up a few times. The chain joins TRBV12-3 or TRBV12-4 to TRBJ1-5; 7 bases match TRBD1. This CDR3 spans 17 amino acids. V was clipped by 5 bases and J by 5 bases; unmatched bases: 15. The CDR3 loop is CASSMSPSGGIDQPQHF. The CDR3 nucleotides are TGTGCCAGCAGTATGAGTCCCTCAGGGGGGATCGATCAGCCCCAGCATTTT.

This clonotype came up a few times. The V call is TRBV12-3 or TRBV12-4, the J call TRBJ1-5; a weak D match, TRBD1 (5 bases). CDR3 length: 14 residues. V lost 6 bases, J lost 3 bases, and 12 bases lay in between. The CDR3 sequence: CASSPSGYNQPQHF. The CDR3 DNA is TGTGCCAGCAGCCCGTCAGGGTACAATCAGCCCCAGCATTTT.

This clonotype was seen only a few times. V is TRBV28 and J is TRBJ1-1; D perhaps matches TRBD1 (6 bases). The CDR3 covers 13 residues. With 6 bases removed from V and 4 bases from J, the gap between germline ends came to 12 bases. The germline V gene encodes CDR1 MDHEN and CDR2 SYDVKM. The DNA of the CDR3 is TGTGCCAGCAGCCGAAGGACAGCCACTGAAGCTTTCTTT. Translated: CASSRRTATEAFF.

A few counts support this clonotype. The V call is TRBV12-3 or TRBV12-4, the J call TRBJ1-3; TRBD1 might be the D (6 bases). This CDR3 region has 15 residues. Trimming removed 5 bases at V and 3 bases at J, with 14 bases between. CDR3 DNA sequence: TGTGCCAGCAGTCCATTAGGGGGAGTTGGAAACACCATATATTTT. Translation gives CASSPLGGVGNTIYF.

This clonotype has a handful of counts. V gene TRBV6-5 combines with J gene TRBJ2-7, with D perhaps assigned TRBD1 or TRBD2 (5 bases each). Deletions cut 11 bases from V and 6 bases from J, with 14 bases between. The length of the CDR3 is 11 residues. CDR1 and CDR2 (germline): MNHEY, SVGAGI. DNA of the CDR3: TGTGCCCGCCCCGGGGCGAGCGAGCAGTACGTC. It specifies CARPGASEQYV.

This chain connects TRBV15 to TRBJ1-5, with 11 bases that match TRBD1. This CDR3 contains 18 residues. The germline CDR1 and CDR2 sequences are LNHNV and YYDKDF (reference sequence). The ends lost 1 base at V and 11 bases at J; junction bases unmatched: 16. CDR3 sequence: CATSRAGAGTGGAEAQHF. CDR3 DNA: TGTGCCACCAGCAGAGCCGGGGCAGGGACAGGGGGGGCAGAGGCCCAGCATTTT.

This clonotype was counted a few times. The gene calls are TRBV12-3 or TRBV12-4 and TRBJ2-1; TRBD2 matches 8 bases. The CDR3 spans 16 residues. The V gene end was trimmed by 5 bases and the J gene end by 7 bases; junction bases not matched to a gene: 13. The CDR3 protein is CASSPGGLERRNEQFF. CDR3 in DNA: TGTGCCAGCAGTCCGGGGGGACTAGAGCGGCGGAATGAGCAGTTCTTC.

The chain couples TRBV14 to TRBJ1-2, with D perhaps TRBD1 (6 bases). V was clipped by 7 bases and J by 5 bases, with 14 bases between them. Germline V gene data show CDR1 as SGHDN and CDR2 as FVKESK. This CDR3 has 13 amino acids. The CDR3 region has the DNA TGTGCCAGCACCGGAACAGGGCTATATGGCTACACCTTC. Translation gives CASTGTGLYGYTF. Full variable domain (remainder filled in from reference TRBV14 and TRBJ1-2): EAGVTQFPSHSVIEKGQTVTLRCDPISGHDNLYWYRRVMGKEIKFLLHFVKESKQDESGMPNNRFLAERTGGTYSTLKVQPAELEDSGVYFCASTGTGLYGYTFGSGTRLTVV.